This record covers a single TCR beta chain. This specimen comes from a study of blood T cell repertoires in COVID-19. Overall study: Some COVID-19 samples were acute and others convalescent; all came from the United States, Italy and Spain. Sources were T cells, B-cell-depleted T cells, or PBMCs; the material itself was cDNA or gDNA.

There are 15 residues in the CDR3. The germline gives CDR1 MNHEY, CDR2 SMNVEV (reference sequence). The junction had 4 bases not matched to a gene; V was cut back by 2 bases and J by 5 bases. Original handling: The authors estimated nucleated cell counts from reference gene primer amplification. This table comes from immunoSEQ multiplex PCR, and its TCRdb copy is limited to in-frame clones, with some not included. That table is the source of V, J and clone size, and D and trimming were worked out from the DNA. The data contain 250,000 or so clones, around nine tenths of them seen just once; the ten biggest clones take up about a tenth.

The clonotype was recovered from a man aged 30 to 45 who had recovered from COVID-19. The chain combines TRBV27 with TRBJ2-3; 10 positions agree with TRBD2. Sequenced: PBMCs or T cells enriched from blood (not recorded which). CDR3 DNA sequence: TGTGCCAGCAGTTTAGAGCGGGGGGGCGGAGATACGCAGTATTTT. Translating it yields CASSLERGGGDTQYF.